These 27 T cell receptor beta chains were all obtained from the same sample, sequenced in a study of T cell responses to AZD1222 COVID-19 vaccine. Libraries were prepared by immunoSEQ multiplex PCR; TCRdb keeps only in-frame clonotypes and omits some of them. This table holds roughly 100,000 clones, around 90% found once. Specimen: peripheral blood, collected on day 0 of AZD1222 vaccination. Receptors originate from an adult in good health.

The CDR3 DNA sequence: TGCGCCAGCACCCGGGACATCCGGAGCGTCACTGAAGCTTTCTTT. This encodes CASTRDIRSVTEAFF. The chain combines TRBV5-1 with TRBJ1-1; possibly TRBD1 for D (6 bases). This CDR3 region has 15 residues. The germline V and J ends were trimmed by 6 bases and 4 bases, with 19 bases remaining between them. Germline CDR1 reads SGHRS; CDR2 reads YFSETQ.

The chain uses TRBV19 and TRBJ1-1; D remains unclear. The germline V gene has CDR1 LNHDA and CDR2 SQIVND (reference sequence). The length of the CDR3 is 12 residues. Trimming removed 9 bases from V and 6 bases from J, with 14 bases in between. The chain's CDR3 is CASTEKGAEAFF. The CDR3 DNA sequence: TGTGCCAGCACCGAGAAGGGTGCTGAAGCTTTCTTT.

The rearrangement joins TRBV27 to TRBJ1-5; 12 bases agree with TRBD1. CDR1 MNHEY and CDR2 SMNVEV come from the germline V gene (reference sequence). The trim removed 6 bases at V and 4 bases at J, leaving 13 bases unmatched. The CDR3 totals 18 residues. CDR3 region: CASRPARDRGPRNQPQHF. CDR3 DNA: TGTGCCAGCAGGCCTGCCCGGGACAGGGGGCCTAGGAATCAGCCCCAGCATTTT.

V gene TRBV30 combines with J gene TRBJ1-1; D gene unclear. Trimming cost V 5 bases and J 2 bases, with 18 bases left between them. CDR3 size: 15 residues. Per germline, CDR1 GTSNPN and CDR2 SVGIG (reference sequence). The CDR3 loop reads CAWFPGLDPNTEAFF. In DNA form, the CDR3 reads TGTGCCTGGTTCCCTGGCCTCGATCCTAACACTGAAGCTTTCTTT.

This chain joins TRBV29-1 and TRBJ2-2; TRBD2 matches 9 bases. Per germline, CDR1 SQVTM and CDR2 ANQGSEA. The CDR3 totals 15 residues. The trim removed 6 bases at V and 9 bases at J, leaving 14 bases unmatched. The CDR3 coding sequence is TGCAGCGTAGATAGCGGGGGCCCCGCCAGGAGGGAGCTGTTTTTT. Translated: CSVDSGGPARRELFF.

This clone has only a few counts. This chain links TRBV5-6 with TRBJ1-5; D possibly corresponds to TRBD1 (5 bases). CDR1 is SGHDT and CDR2 is YYEEEE in the germline V gene. The CDR3 is 19 amino acids. Trimming shortened V by 2 bases and J by 4 bases, and 25 bases separated the two germline ends. The chain's CDR3 is CASSLPNGDSSKKNQPQHF. The CDR3 DNA reads TGTGCCAGCAGCTTACCGAACGGAGACAGCTCAAAAAAAAATCAGCCCCAGCATTTT.

The chain employs TRBV4-2 and TRBJ2-1, with a tentative D call TRBD2 (6 bases). Trimming pared 1 base from V and 13 bases from J, leaving 20 bases between. Germline V CDR1 and CDR2: LGHNA, YNFKEQ. The CDR3 extends over 15 amino acids. CDR3 nucleotide sequence: TGTGCCAGCAGCCAAGTCGGCACTAGCCACCCGCTTCAGTTCTTC. Its translation: CASSQVGTSHPLQFF.

The chain is built from TRBV28 and TRBJ2-7; TRBD1 aligns across 7 bases. Germline lookup yields CDR1 MDHEN and CDR2 SYDVKM. This CDR3 has 16 residues. V shed 6 bases and J 0 bases; nucleotides not matched to a gene: 11. The CDR3 DNA reads TGTGCCAGCAGGTCCACCGGGACAGCGAGCTCCTACGAGCAGTACTTC. The encoded protein is CASRSTGTASSYEQYF.

The V gene is TRBV10-3, the J gene TRBJ1-2; no clear D gene. The ends were cut back, 6 bases at V and 0 bases at J, with 17 bases in the middle. Germline-derived CDR1 and CDR2 are ENHRY and SYGVKD. The CDR3 extends over 16 amino acids. The CDR3 region has the DNA TGTGCCATCAGCCTGGACCGGGCAGATGCTAACTATGGCTACACCTTC. As protein: CAISLDRADANYGYTF.

The V gene is TRBV5-6, the J gene TRBJ2-7; D is uncertain. CDR1 is SGHDT, CDR2 YYEEEE, per germline. CDR3 size: 14 residues. V was clipped by 0 bases and J by 3 bases, with 10 bases between them. CDR3 sequence reads: CASSLEGGVYEQYF. The CDR3 coding sequence is TGTGCCAGCAGCTTGGAAGGTGGGGTCTACGAGCAGTACTTC.

By sample share, this clone is medium-sized. The CDR3 protein is CASSPGQAAQPQHF. The CDR3 DNA is TGTGCCAGCAGCCCCGGACAGGCCGCTCAGCCCCAGCATTTT. This sequence joins TRBV28 and TRBJ1-5; the match to TRBD1 covers 7 bases. Germline V CDR1 and CDR2: MDHEN, SYDVKM. V gave up 6 bases and J gave up 6 bases; unmatched junction bases: 8. The CDR3 has 14 amino acids.

The chain combines TRBV5-4 with TRBJ2-5; D possibly corresponds to TRBD2 (6 bases). V was clipped by 4 bases and J by 0 bases, with 13 bases between them. Germline CDR1 is SGHNT and CDR2 is YYREEE (reference sequence). This CDR3 spans 15 amino acids. As DNA, the CDR3 is TGTGCCAGCAGCCCCGGCGGGGTACACCAAGAGACCCAGTACTTC. Residues: CASSPGGVHQETQYF.

The chain employs TRBV27 and TRBJ2-7, with TRBD1 identical over 10 bases. The CDR3 runs to 15 residues. CDR1 is MNHEY and CDR2 is SMNVEV in the germline V gene (reference sequence). V lost 7 bases to trimming and J lost 2 bases; unmatched junction nucleotides: 8. The CDR3 coding sequence is TGTGCCAGCACCCGCGGGACAGGGGTAACCTACGAGCAGTACTTC. Translating gives CASTRGTGVTYEQYF.

The rearrangement uses TRBV10-3 and TRBJ1-5, with D maybe TRBD1 (5 bases). The CDR3 length is 15 residues. Between the trimmed V and J ends, which lost 6 bases and 5 bases, there was a span of 17 bases. Germline assignment: CDR1 ENHRY and CDR2 SYGVKD. The CDR3 sequence: CAISVSGVQDQPQHF. The CDR3 bases are TGTGCCATCAGCGTGTCGGGGGTGCAGGATCAGCCCCAGCATTTT.

The table lists this clone with a few counts. The chain couples TRBV7-3 to TRBJ2-5; 8 bases are a match to TRBD1. V lost 2 bases to trimming and J lost 4 bases; unmatched junction nucleotides: 3. Germline CDR1 SGHTA, CDR2 FQGTGA. The CDR3 spans 14 residues. The CDR3 protein is CASSLGTGAETQYF. CDR3 nucleotides: TGTGCCAGCAGCTTAGGGACAGGTGCAGAGACCCAGTACTTC.

This chain links TRBV27 with TRBJ2-7; D is ambiguous. Trimming took off 6 bases at V and 2 bases at J, with 20 bases between the two ends. The CDR3 totals 16 residues. The germline V gene has CDR1 MNHEY and CDR2 SMNVEV (reference sequence). CDR3 residues: CASSEYLYGDPYEQYF. The CDR3 nucleotides read TGTGCCAGCAGCGAATACCTTTACGGCGACCCCTACGAGCAGTACTTC.

The chain has TRBV5-6 and TRBJ1-2; 8 nucleotides agree with TRBD1. CDR3 length: 15 amino acids. The germline V gene encodes CDR1 SGHDT and CDR2 YYEEEE. The J segment lost 2 bases and the V segment lost 4 bases, leaving 7 bases of the junction unmatched. The CDR3 sequence is CASSRGTGRNYGYTF. CDR3 sequence (DNA): TGTGCCAGCAGCAGGGGGACAGGCAGGAACTATGGCTACACCTTC.

The rearrangement joins TRBV4-1 to TRBJ2-6, with 11 bases matching TRBD2. Trimming removed 1 base from V and 0 bases from J; junction bases left unmatched: 5. The CDR3 contains 19 residues. Germline V gene sequence: CDR1 MGHRA, CDR2 YSYEKL. The CDR3 nucleotides read TGCGCCAGCAGCCAAGTGGGACTAGCGGACCCCTCTGGGGCCAACGTCCTGACTTTC. This sequence encodes CASSQVGLADPSGANVLTF.

This chain connects TRBV16 to TRBJ1-1; weak D call: TRBD1 (6 bases). The CDR3 is 14 residues long. V lost 4 bases to trimming and J lost 2 bases, with 11 bases between them. The germline V gene encodes CDR1 KGHSY and CDR2 FQNENV. The CDR3: CASSLRGRNTEAFF. The CDR3 bases are TGTGCCAGCAGCCTCAGGGGTCGAAACACTGAAGCTTTCTTT.

The chain carries TRBV12-3 or TRBV12-4 and TRBJ1-2; tentative D call: TRBD1 (5 bases). This CDR3 contains 13 residues. Trimming left V 5 bases short and J 7 bases short, with 14 bases between. In nucleotides, the CDR3 is TGTGCCAGCAGTCTATCAGGGACGGGTGGCTACACCTTC. Translation gives CASSLSGTGGYTF.

This clone was seen once. The J gene is TRBJ1-2, the V gene TRBV30; 7 bases fit TRBD1. CDR1 and CDR2 from the germline V gene are GTSNPN and SVGIG (reference sequence). There are 13 residues in the CDR3. V gave up 2 bases and J gave up 4 bases; unmatched junction bases: 4. The CDR3 spells CAWSPGTAYGYTF. The CDR3 region has the DNA TGTGCCTGGAGTCCCGGGACAGCCTATGGCTACACCTTC.

The chain couples TRBV7-2 to TRBJ2-3; the D is unclear. CDR1 is SGHTA, CDR2 FQGNSA, per germline. V was pared by 1 base and J by 0 bases, with 8 bases between. The CDR3 contains 15 residues. CDR3: CASSLGSASTDTQYF. The CDR3 coding sequence is TGTGCCAGCAGCTTAGGGTCAGCTAGCACAGATACGCAGTATTTT.

This chain links TRBV27 with TRBJ2-1; 9 bases agree with TRBD2. J gave up 3 bases and V 6 bases, and 9 bases lay outside the gene matches. The CDR3 runs 16 residues. CDR1 MNHEY and CDR2 SMNVEV come from the germline V gene (reference sequence). CDR3 DNA sequence: TGTGCCAGCAGGACATATAGCGGGGGCTACTACAATGAGCAGTTCTTC. Amino acids: CASRTYSGGYYNEQFF.

This sequence joins TRBV5-3 and TRBJ1-5; a weak D match, TRBD1 (6 bases). TRBV5-3 qualifies as an ORF whose function is uncertain. V lost 0 bases, J lost 0 bases, and 16 bases lay in between. The CDR3 is 18 amino acids. CDR3 region: CARSLDCGGAGSNQPQHF. CDR3 in DNA: TGTGCCAGAAGCTTGGACTGTGGGGGCGCGGGTAGCAATCAGCCCCAGCATTTT.

The chain is built from TRBV5-4 and TRBJ2-2; D possibly matches TRBD1 or TRBD2 (6 bases each). V dropped 5 bases and J dropped 6 bases, with 17 bases sitting between them. Germline V gene data show CDR1 as SGHNT and CDR2 as YYREEE (reference sequence). CDR3 length equals 15 residues. The CDR3 sequence is CASRELKGGPGELFF. CDR3 bases: TGTGCCAGCAGGGAGCTGAAGGGGGGCCCCGGGGAGCTGTTTTTT.

The chain couples TRBV5-5 to TRBJ1-2; 9 bases match TRBD1. The V segment lost 2 bases and the J segment 4 bases; nucleotides outside the gene matches: 15. This CDR3 region has 18 residues. Germline V gene sequence: CDR1 SGHKS, CDR2 YYEKEE (reference sequence). This CDR3 is CASSFLFEDRGSVYGYTF. Written as DNA, the CDR3 is TGTGCCAGCAGCTTCCTTTTTGAGGACAGGGGAAGCGTCTATGGCTACACCTTC.

This sequence joins TRBV30 and TRBJ2-1; D not resolved. Trimming removed 5 bases from V and 3 bases from J, with 5 bases in between. In germline, CDR1 is GTSNPN, CDR2 SVGIG (reference sequence). This CDR3 has 11 amino acids. The CDR3 reads CAWDGYNEQFF. The CDR3 nucleotides are TGTGCCTGGGACGGCTACAATGAGCAGTTCTTC. Full variable domain (outside the CDR3, taken from reference TRBV30 and TRBJ2-1): SQTIHQWPATLVQPVGSPLSLECTVEGTSNPNLYWYRQAAGRGLQLLFYSVGIGQISSEVPQNLSASRPQDRQFILSSKKLLLSDSGFYLCAWDGYNEQFFGPGTRLTVL.